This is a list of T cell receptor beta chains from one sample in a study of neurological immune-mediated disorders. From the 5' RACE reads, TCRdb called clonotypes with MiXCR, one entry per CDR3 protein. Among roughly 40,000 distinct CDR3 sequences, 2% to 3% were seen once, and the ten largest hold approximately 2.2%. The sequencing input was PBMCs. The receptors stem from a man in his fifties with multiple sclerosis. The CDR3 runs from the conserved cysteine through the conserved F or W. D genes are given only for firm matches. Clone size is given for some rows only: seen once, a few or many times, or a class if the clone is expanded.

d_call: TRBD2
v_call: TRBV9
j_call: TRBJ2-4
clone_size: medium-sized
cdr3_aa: CASSLSRGGGNIQYF
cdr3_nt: TGTGCCAGCAGCTTAAGCCGGGGGGGCGGAAACATTCAGTACTTC

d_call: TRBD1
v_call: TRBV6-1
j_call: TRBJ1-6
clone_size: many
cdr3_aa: CASRNYRGRIILEPLHF
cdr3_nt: TGTGCCAGCAGAAATTACAGGGGGCGCATCATTTTAGAACCCCTCCACTTT

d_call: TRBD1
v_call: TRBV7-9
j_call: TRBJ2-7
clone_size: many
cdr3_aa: CASSPRGQGGVGYEQYF
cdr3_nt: TGTGCCAGCAGCCCTCGGGGACAGGGTGGAGTAGGCTACGAGCAGTACTTC

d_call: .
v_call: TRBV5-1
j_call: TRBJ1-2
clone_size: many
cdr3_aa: CASSLAGSGTTYGYTF
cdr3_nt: TGCGCCAGCAGCTTGGCCGGATCCGGGACAACCTATGGCTACACCTTC

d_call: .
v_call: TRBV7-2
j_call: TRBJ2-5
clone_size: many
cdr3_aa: CASSFGQKETQYF
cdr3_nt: TGTGCCAGCAGCTTCGGACAGAAAGAGACCCAGTACTTC

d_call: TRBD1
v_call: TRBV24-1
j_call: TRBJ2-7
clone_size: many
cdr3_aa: CATSETGGSYEQYF
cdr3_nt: TGTGCCACCAGTGAGACAGGGGGTAGCTACGAGCAGTACTTC

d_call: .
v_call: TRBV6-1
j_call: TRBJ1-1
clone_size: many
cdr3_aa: CASSTRGGRTEAFF
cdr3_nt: TGTGCCAGCAGTACCCGGGGAGGGCGAACTGAAGCTTTCTTT

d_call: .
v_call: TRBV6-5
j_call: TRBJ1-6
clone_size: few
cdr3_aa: CASRTLRADTWNSPLNF
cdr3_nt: TGTGCCAGCAGAACCCTCAGGGCGGACACCTGGAATTCACCCCTCAACTTT

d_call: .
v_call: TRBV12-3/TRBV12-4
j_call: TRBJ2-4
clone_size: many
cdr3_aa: CASSSRLTKNIQYF
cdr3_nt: TGTGCCAGCAGTTCACGGTTGACCAAAAACATTCAGTACTTC

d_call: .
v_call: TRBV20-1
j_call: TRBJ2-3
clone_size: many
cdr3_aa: CSASEETGSQYF
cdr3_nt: TGCAGTGCTAGTGAGGAAACAGGGTCGCAGTATTTT

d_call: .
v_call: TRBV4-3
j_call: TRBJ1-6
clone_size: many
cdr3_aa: CASSQDRAGLNSPLNF
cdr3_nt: TGCGCCAGCAGCCAAGATCGGGCAGGGCTGAATTCACCCCTCAACTTT

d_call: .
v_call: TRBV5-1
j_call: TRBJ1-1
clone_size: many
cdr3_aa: CASSYRQNTEAFF
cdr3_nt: TGCGCCAGCAGCTATAGACAGAACACTGAAGCTTTCTTT

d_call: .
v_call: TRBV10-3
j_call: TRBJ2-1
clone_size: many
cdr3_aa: CAISESGAPYNEQFF
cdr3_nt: TGTGCCATCAGTGAGTCAGGGGCACCCTACAATGAGCAGTTCTTC

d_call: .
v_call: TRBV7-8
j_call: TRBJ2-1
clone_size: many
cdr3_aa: CASSLPVGFVQFF
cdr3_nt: TGTGCCAGCAGCTTACCCGTAGGGTTCGTGCAGTTCTTC

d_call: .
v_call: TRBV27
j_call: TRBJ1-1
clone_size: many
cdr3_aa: CASSQTHMNTEAFF
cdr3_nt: TGTGCCAGCAGCCAGACACATATGAACACTGAAGCTTTCTTT

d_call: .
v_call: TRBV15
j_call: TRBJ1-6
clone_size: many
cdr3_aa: CATSRAQATNSPLHF
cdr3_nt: TGTGCCACCAGCAGAGCCCAGGCAACAAATTCACCCCTCCACTTT

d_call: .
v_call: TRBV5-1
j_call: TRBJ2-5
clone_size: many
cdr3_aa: CASSLRGGSLNQETQYF
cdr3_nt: TGCGCCAGCAGCTTGCGGGGTGGGTCCCTAAACCAAGAGACCCAGTACTTC

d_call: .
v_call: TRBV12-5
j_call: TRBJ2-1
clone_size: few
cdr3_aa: CASGDDRWITYNEQFF
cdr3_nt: TGTGCTAGTGGTGACGACCGTTGGATAACCTACAATGAGCAGTTCTTC

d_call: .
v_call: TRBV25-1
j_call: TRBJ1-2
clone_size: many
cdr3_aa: CASTWGQGAGYTF
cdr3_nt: TGTGCCAGCACCTGGGGTCAGGGAGCTGGCTACACCTTC

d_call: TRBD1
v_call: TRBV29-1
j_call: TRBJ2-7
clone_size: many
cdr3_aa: CSVELGQGSYEQYF
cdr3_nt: TGCAGCGTTGAGCTAGGACAGGGCTCCTACGAGCAGTACTTC

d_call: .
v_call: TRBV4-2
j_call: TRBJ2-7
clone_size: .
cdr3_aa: CASSQGLGSYEQYF
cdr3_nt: TGTGCCAGCAGCCAAGGTCTAGGCTCCTACGAGCAGTACTTC

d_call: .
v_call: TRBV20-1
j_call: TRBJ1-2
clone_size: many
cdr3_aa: CSARLTRGWDGYTF
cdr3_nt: TGCAGTGCTAGGTTGACACGAGGGTGGGATGGCTACACCTTC

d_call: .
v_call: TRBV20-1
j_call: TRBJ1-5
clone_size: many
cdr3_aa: CSAGAGGGNQPQHF
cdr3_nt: TGCAGTGCTGGGGCGGGGGGCGGCAATCAGCCCCAGCATTTT

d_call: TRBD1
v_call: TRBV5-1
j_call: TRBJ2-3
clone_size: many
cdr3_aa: CASSQGQGLGTDTQYF
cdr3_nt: TGCGCCAGCAGCCAAGGACAGGGGTTGGGGACAGATACGCAGTATTTT

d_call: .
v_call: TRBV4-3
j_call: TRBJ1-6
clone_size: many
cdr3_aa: CASSQDRAGLNSPLHF
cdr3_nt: TGCGCCAGCAGCCAAGATCGGGCAGGGCTGAATTCACCCCTCCACTTT

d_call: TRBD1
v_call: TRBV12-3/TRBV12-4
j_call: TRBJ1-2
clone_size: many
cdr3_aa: CASSLGDSSYGYTF
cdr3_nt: TGTGCCAGCAGTTTGGGGGACAGCTCCTATGGCTACACCTTC

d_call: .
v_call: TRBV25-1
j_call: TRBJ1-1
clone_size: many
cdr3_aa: CASSVTETEAFF
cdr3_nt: TGTGCCAGCAGTGTGACCGAAACTGAAGCTTTCTTT

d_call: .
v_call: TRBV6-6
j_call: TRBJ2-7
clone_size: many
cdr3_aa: CASKPQGESYEQYF
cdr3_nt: TGTGCCAGCAAACCACAGGGAGAGTCCTACGAGCAGTACTTC

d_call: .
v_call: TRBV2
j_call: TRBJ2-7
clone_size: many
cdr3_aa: CASSRSFPYEQYF
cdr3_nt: TGTGCCAGCTCCCGGTCTTTTCCCTACGAGCAGTACTTC

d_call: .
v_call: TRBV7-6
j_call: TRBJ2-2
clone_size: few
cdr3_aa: CASSRGGTGELFF
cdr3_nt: TGTGCCAGCAGCAGGGGGGGGACCGGGGAGCTGTTTTTT

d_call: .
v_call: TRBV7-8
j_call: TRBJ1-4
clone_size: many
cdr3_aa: CASSLRGGEKLFF
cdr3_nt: TGTGCCAGCAGCTTGAGGGGGGGGGAAAAACTGTTTTTT

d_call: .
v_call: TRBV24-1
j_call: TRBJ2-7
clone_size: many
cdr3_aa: CATSDGGLAEQYF
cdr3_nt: TGTGCCACCAGTGATGGGGGCCTGGCCGAGCAGTACTTC

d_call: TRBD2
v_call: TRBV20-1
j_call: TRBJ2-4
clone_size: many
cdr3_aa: CSARGLAGDLAKNIQYF
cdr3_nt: TGCAGTGCTAGGGGACTAGCGGGGGACCTAGCCAAAAACATTCAGTACTTC

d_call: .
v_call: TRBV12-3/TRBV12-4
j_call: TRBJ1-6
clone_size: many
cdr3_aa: CASRRDEGSPLHF
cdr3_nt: TGTGCCAGCAGAAGGGACGAGGGTTCACCCCTCCACTTT

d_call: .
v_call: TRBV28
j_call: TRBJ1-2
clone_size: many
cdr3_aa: CASRLTGLYGYTF
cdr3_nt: TGTGCCAGCAGACTGACAGGCCTCTATGGCTACACCTTC

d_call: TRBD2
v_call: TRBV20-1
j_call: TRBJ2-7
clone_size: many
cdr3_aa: CSAKGPTSGGTYEQYF
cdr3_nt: TGCAGTGCTAAAGGCCCCACTAGCGGGGGGACCTACGAGCAGTACTTC

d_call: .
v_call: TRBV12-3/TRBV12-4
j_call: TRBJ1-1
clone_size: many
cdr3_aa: CASSPGDLLGAFF
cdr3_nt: TGTGCCAGCAGCCCTGGGGATTTGTTGGGAGCTTTCTTT

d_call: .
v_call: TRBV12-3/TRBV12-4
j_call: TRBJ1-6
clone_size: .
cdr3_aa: CASRLFNSPLNF
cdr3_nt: TGTGCCAGCAGGCTATTCAATTCACCCCTCAACTTT

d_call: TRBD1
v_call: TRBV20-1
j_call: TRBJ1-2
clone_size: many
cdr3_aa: CSVPPGTGYGYTF
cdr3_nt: TGCAGTGTCCCGCCGGGGACAGGGTATGGCTACACCTTC

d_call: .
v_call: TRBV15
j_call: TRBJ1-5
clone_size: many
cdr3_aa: CATSRPTGGPNQPQNF
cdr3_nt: TGTGCCACCAGCAGACCAACAGGAGGTCCCAATCAGCCCCAGAATTTT

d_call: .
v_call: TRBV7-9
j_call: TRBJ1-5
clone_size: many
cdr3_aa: CASSFGGVSNQPQHF
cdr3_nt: TGTGCCAGCAGCTTTGGAGGGGTTAGCAATCAGCCCCAGCATTTT

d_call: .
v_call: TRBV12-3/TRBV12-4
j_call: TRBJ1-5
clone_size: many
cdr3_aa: CASSPQRGSQPQHF
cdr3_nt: TGTGCCAGCAGTCCCCAGAGAGGCAGTCAGCCCCAGCATTTT

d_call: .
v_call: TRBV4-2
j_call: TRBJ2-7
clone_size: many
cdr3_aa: CASSQDTRGVWEQYF
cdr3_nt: TGTGCCAGCAGCCAAGATACCAGGGGGGTATGGGAGCAGTACTTC

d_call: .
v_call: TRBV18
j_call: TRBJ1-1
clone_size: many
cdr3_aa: CASSGRPGTEAFF
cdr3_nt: TGTGCCAGCTCGGGCCGTCCCGGCACTGAAGCTTTCTTT

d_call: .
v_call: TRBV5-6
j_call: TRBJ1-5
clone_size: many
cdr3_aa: CASSRRGAIQPQNF
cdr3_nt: TGTGCCAGCAGCAGAAGGGGGGCTATTCAGCCCCAGAATTTT

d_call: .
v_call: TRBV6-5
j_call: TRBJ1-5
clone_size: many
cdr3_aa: CASSMGPPNQPQHF
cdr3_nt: TGTGCCAGCAGCATGGGACCCCCAAATCAGCCCCAGCATTTT